This T cell receptor beta chain is drawn from a study of blood T cell repertoires in COVID-19. Sequencing was performed with immunoSEQ multiplex PCR; in TCRdb, only in-frame clones are kept and a portion is missing. The data show approximately 110,000 clones, roughly 85% seen once. Germline values: CDR1 SEHNR, CDR2 FQNEAQ (reference sequence). V gave up 6 bases and J gave up 11 bases, with 16 bases separating them. The CDR3 totals 12 residues. The TCR was taken from a man aged 45 to 65 with acute or convalescent COVID-19. The chain combines TRBV7-9 with TRBJ1-1; D unresolved. The sample was peripheral blood. The chain's CDR3 is CASSVSGSGAFF. As DNA, the CDR3 is TGTGCCAGCAGTGTTTCCGGGTCTGGGGCTTTCTTT.